Described below is a single T cell receptor (beta chain) sequence and its context. Its antigen is currently unknown. The sample comes from a study of CD8+ T cells in alopecia areata. Regarding the study as a whole: Greater clonality was observed in lesional scalp samples, especially alopecia totalis/universalis, versus normal scalp. Clonality in the scalp and expanded CD8+ clones ranked among the top 100 were significantly decreased by tofacitinib.

The CDR3 has 14 amino acids. The germline gives CDR1 SNHLY, CDR2 FYNNEI. V lost 8 bases to trimming and J lost 9 bases; unmatched junction nucleotides: 14. Treatment meaning: oral pan-JAK inhibitor, 5-10 mg twice daily. Obtained from alopecia areata patients were lesional scalp punch biopsies along with peripheral blood. Extraction of RNA preceded its reverse transcription into cDNA, which served as the sequencing template. Method: immunoSEQ multiplex PCR; TCRdb's copy keeps in-frame clones and lacks some. The sample carries 160,000 or so clones, roughly 50% recorded once. This TCR came from a human donor with alopecia areata. The rearrangement links TRBV2 to TRBJ2-7; TRBD1 agrees at 9 bases. This specimen consisted of CD4+ T cells sorted from blood, obtained between weeks 55 and 65, from a patient treated with tofacitinib. The chain's CDR3 is CASAQQGAGLVQYF. The CDR3 DNA reads as TGTGCCAGCGCCCAACAGGGGGCGGGGTTGGTGCAGTACTTC.